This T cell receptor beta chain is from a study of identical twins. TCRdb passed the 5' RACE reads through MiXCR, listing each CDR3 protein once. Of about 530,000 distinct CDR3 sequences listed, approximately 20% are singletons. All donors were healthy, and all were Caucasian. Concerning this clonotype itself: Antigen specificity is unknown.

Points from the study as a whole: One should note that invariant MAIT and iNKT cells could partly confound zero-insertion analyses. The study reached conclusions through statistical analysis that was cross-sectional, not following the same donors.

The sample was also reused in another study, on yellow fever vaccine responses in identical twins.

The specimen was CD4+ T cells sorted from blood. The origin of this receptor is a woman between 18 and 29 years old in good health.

In DNA, the CDR3 is TGTGCCAGCTCACCAGTTGGGGAGGCTGAAGCTTTCTTT. This sequence encodes CASSPVGEAEAFF. The rearrangement uses TRBV18 and TRBJ1-1; no clear D gene. This CDR3 comprises 13 residues. The germline CDR1 and CDR2 sequences are KGHSH and LQKENI. V lost 2 bases to trimming and J lost 6 bases, with 10 bases between them.